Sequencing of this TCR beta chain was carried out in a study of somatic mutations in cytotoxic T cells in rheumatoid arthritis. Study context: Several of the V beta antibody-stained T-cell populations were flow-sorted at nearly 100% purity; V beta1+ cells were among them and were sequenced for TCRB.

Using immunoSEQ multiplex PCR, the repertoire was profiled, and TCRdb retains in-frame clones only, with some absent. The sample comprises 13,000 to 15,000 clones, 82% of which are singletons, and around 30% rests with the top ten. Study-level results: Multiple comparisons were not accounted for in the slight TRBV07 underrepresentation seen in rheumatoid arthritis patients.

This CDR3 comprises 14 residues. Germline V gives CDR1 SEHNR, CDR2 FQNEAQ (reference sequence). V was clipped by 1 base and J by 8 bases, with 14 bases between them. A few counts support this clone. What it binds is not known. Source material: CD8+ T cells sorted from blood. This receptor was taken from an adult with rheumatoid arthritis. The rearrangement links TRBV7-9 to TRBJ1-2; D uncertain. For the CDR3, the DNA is TGTGCCAGCAGCTTAGGTGAAGGGATGGACGGCTACACCTTC. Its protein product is CASSLGEGMDGYTF.